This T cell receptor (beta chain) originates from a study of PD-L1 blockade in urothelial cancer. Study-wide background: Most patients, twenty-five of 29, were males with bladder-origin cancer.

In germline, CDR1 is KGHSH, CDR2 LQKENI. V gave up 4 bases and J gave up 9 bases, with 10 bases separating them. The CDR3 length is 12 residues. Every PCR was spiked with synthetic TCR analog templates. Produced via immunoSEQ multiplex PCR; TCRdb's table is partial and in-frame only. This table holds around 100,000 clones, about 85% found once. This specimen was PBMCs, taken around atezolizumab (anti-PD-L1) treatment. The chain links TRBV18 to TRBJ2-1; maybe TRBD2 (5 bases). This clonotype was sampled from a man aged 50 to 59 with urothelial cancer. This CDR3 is CASSQRVAEQFF. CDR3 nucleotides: TGTGCCAGCTCACAGAGGGTTGCTGAGCAGTTCTTC.